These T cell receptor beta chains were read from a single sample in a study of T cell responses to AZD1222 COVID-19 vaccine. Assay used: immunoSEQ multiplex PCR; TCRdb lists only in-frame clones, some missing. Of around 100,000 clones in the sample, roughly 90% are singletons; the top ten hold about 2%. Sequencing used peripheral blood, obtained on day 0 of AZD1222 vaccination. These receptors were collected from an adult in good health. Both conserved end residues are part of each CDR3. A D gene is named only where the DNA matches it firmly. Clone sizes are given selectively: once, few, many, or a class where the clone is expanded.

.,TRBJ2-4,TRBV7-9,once,CASSHSVLAKNIQYF,TGTGCCAGCAGCCACAGCGTACTAGCCAAAAACATTCAGTACTTC
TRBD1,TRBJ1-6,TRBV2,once,CASSGTGNYNSPLHF,TGTGCCAGCAGTGGGACAGGGAACTATAATTCACCCCTCCACTTT
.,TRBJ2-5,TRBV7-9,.,CASSQQLALMNGETQYF,TGTGCCAGCAGCCAACAGCTAGCGCTTATGAATGGAGAGACCCAGTACTTC
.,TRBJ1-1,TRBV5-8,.,CATPLGGLRMNTEAFF,TGTGCCACCCCCTTGGGCGGGTTACGCATGAACACTGAAGCTTTCTTT
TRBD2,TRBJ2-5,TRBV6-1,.,CASSELAGGQETQYF,TGTGCCAGCAGTGAACTAGCGGGAGGGCAAGAGACCCAGTACTTC
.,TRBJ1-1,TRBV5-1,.,CASSWAGNTEAFF,TGCGCCAGCAGCTGGGCAGGGAACACTGAAGCTTTCTTT
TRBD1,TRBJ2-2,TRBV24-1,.,CATSDSAGTGVTNTGELFF,TGTGCCACCAGTGATTCCGCCGGGACAGGGGTTACGAACACCGGGGAGCTGTTTTTT
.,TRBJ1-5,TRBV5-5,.,CASSSQGLSNQPQHF,TGTGCCAGCAGCTCGCAGGGTTTAAGCAATCAGCCCCAGCATTTT
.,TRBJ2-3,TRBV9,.,CASSVADVVTDTQYF,TGTGCCAGCAGCGTAGCGGATGTTGTCACAGATACGCAGTATTTT
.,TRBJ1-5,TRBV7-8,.,CASSSPADQPQHF,TGTGCCAGCAGCTCCCCGGCAGACCAGCCCCAGCATTTT
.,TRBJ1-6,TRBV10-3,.,CAISESVVQGNSPLHF,TGTGCCATCAGTGAGTCGGTGGTACAGGGTAATTCACCCCTCCACTTT
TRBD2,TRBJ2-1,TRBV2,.,CASSGLAGYNEQFF,TGTGCCAGCAGTGGGCTAGCGGGATACAATGAGCAGTTCTTC
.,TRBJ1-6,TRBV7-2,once,CASSLMLSRNYNSPLHF,TGTGCCAGCAGCTTAATGCTCAGTCGGAACTATAATTCACCCCTCCACTTT
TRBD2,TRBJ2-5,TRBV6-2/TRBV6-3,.,CASSERGGGETQYF,TGTGCCAGCAGCGAGCGGGGAGGTGGAGAGACCCAGTACTTC
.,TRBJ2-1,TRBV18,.,CASSPQGTNYNEQFF,TGTGCCAGCTCGCCACAGGGAACCAACTACAATGAGCAGTTCTTC